Reported below is one T cell receptor (beta chain). Unique molecular identifiers were affixed to single, distinct cDNA molecules. TCRdb re-called the 5' RACE reads with MiXCR, one entry per CDR3 protein. This sample has tens of thousands of distinct CDR3 sequences, with roughly 13% found just once. This record comes from a study of early T cells in non-severe SARS-CoV-2 infection. For the study at large: The sequenced material was bulk RNA from unsorted whole blood, and its chains were unpaired.

The CDR3 runs to 14 residues. Trimming removed 6 bases from V and 5 bases from J, with 16 bases in between. The sequence was collected from an adult who was a healthcare worker with PCR-confirmed SARS-CoV-2 infection or an uninfected control (not recorded which). V and J are TRBV12-3 or TRBV12-4 and TRBJ1-2; D remains unclear. Sequenced input: whole blood. The DNA of the CDR3 is TGTGCCAGCAGCATCGGGTCCTTAGCTTATGGCTACACCTTC. Translating it yields CASSIGSLAYGYTF.